Reported below is one T cell receptor (beta chain). Its target antigen remains unknown. No base quality information exists; no much larger clone differs at one position. Ficoll-Paque density gradient centrifugation was the method used to isolate PBMCs. Spanning cysteine to phenylalanine, the CDR3 consists of 16 amino acids. Just CDR3 DNA is preserved here, 48 bases in frame from base 1. Per the germline V gene, SGHRS is the CDR1 and YFSETQ is the CDR2. V loses 3 bases, J loses 0 bases, and the germline ends lie 16 bases apart. TCRdb records Illumina NovaSeq 6000 as the sequencer. cDNA libraries for TCRalpha and TCRbeta were prepared by 5'RACE using constant-segment primers, with sample barcodes and unique molecular identifiers added. Trizol reagent was used to extract RNA from every sample. Library amplification was performed in two PCR steps, and a second sample barcode and Illumina TruSeq adapters were introduced in the second step. Libraries were sequenced on an Illumina NovaSeq with 2 x 150 bp paired-end reads. The source study handled its data this way. Reads were demultiplexed and collapsed into UMI-guided consensus sequences with migec v1.2.7. With mixcr v2.1.11, UMI consensuses were aligned to TRA and TRB V and J templates and assembled into clonotypes. A clonotype was counted as expanded or contracted only if both edgeR and NoisET called the change significant, with noise models trained on biological replicates. For edgeR calls, the thresholds were a false discovery rate-adjusted p below 0.01 and a log2 fold-change of 1. As an exploratory analysis of dynamics, max-normalized trajectories of the 1000 most abundant clonotypes were examined with PCA combined with hierarchical clustering. Separately sequenced CD4+ and CD8+ repertoires were used to assign the CD4 or CD8 phenotype of responding clones. Clones were called with MiXCR by TCRdb after fastp trimmed the public reads at Q25, and only in-frame beta chains were retained. Identical CDR3 protein sequences are pooled into one entry, listed with their most common genes and DNA. TCRdb, not the authors, supplied the V and J calls. Across this sample there are about 350,000 distinct CDR3 sequences, with roughly an eighth seen only once. About 20% of the sample is in the top ten clones.

This sample is part of a study of T-cell memory formation after mild COVID-19 (dated by TCRdb to the early 2020s). For the wider study: Most TCR sequence clusters were specific to one of the two donors. The cohort comprised two young, previously healthy adult volunteers, one female and one male. T-cell clones expanding and contracting after mild COVID-19 in a couple of donors were tracked by longitudinal TCRalpha and TCRbeta repertoire sequencing. What the study reported, not specific to this receptor: Contracting CD4+ clones were located mainly in the CM and EM memory subsets, whereas CD8+ clones were found to be enriched in EMRA. Clones contracting from day 15 to 85 had balanced CD4/CD8 phenotypes, while a second wave expanding from day 15 to 37 was biased towards CD4+. Some responding clones were found in pre-infection memory, which suggests that pre-existing cross-reactive memory T cells took part in the SARS-CoV-2 response. Only two mild cases were covered in the study, and larger cohorts including severe cases with pre-infection samples were considered necessary. Whether the second-wave clones peaking on day 37 were SARS-CoV-2 specific was not confirmed.

The sequence links TRBV5-1 to TRBJ2-7; the D gene is perhaps TRBD1, from 6 matching bases. The TCR sequence derives from a man aged 18 to 35 who had mild COVID-19 (a few samples of this study predate the infection). The sample titles of this study are shuffled in the database, so cell type and time point are left out; the donor was told from shared clones. The sequenced sample consisted of PBMCs or a T cell subset sorted from them (not recorded which). The nucleotide sequence is given as TGCGCCAGCAGCTGGGGGCCTCGGGAAAACTCCTACGAGCAGTACTTC. This encodes CASSWGPRENSYEQYF.